This T cell receptor (beta chain) was sequenced in a study of T cells in Graves' hyperthyroidism and ophthalmopathy. Under 3 months was the duration of disease in ophthalmopathy patients, who also had a Clinical Activity Score of at least 3 and a NOSPECS grade of at least 4. It was uncontrolled infection, other autoimmune disease, pregnancy or lactation that excluded patients. Fresh peripheral blood, more than 8 ml of it, supplied the PBMCs. The CDR3 length is 14 residues. Germline lookup yields CDR1 MNHNS and CDR2 SASEGT. Trimming pared 2 bases from V and 1 base from J, leaving 5 bases between. Amplified TCR beta CDR3 regions derived from RNA transcripts. During a first-round RT-PCR of the TCR CDR3, the HTBI primer set was used. TCRdb used MiXCR to reprocess the multiplex PCR reads, holding one entry per CDR3 protein. The table records about 480,000 distinct CDR3 sequences, roughly a quarter of them present only once.

Findings of the study overall: Researchers found most expanded thyroid clonotypes above 0.001 in blood as well.

Many counts were recorded for this clonotype. Its antigen remains unidentified. Sequencing was done on a sample of blood. The rearrangement links TRBV6-1 to TRBJ2-2, with unresolved D. This clonotype was obtained from a woman aged 25 to 39 with Graves' ophthalmopathy. CDR3 sequence (DNA): TGTGCCAGCAGTGAATGGCAGAACACCGGGGAGCTGTTTTTT. Translated: CASSEWQNTGELFF.